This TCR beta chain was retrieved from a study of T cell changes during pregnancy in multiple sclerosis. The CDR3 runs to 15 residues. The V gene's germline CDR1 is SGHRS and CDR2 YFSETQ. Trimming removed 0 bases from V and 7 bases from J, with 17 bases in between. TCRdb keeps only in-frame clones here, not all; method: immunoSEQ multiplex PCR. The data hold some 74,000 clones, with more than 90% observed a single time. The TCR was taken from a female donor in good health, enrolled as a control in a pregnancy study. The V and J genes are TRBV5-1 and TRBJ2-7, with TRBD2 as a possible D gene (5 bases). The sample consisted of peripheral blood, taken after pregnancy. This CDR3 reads CASSLDLAPPGEQYF. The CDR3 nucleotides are TGCGCCAGCAGCTTGGACCTTGCCCCTCCGGGGGAGCAGTACTTC.